This T cell receptor (beta chain) was recorded in a study of T cell responses to AZD1222 COVID-19 vaccine. The study, taken as a whole, reports: The study sampled repertoires only after the peak T cell response.

Profiling relied on immunoSEQ multiplex PCR, and the TCRdb table lists in-frame clones only, not all of them. The repertoire holds around 110,000 clones, with roughly 88% as singletons. Germline CDR1 and CDR2: LNHDA and SQIVND (reference sequence). V was clipped by 6 bases and J by 2 bases, with 15 bases between them. CDR3 length: 15 amino acids. As for this clone: Antigen: not known.

Sequencing used peripheral blood, obtained on day 0 of MenACWY control vaccination. The receptor was isolated from an adult in good health. The rearrangement joins TRBV19 to TRBJ2-3; D is perhaps TRBD1 (6 bases). CDR3 residues: CASSLDSVDTDTQYF. DNA of the CDR3: TGTGCCAGTAGCCTGGACAGCGTTGACACAGATACGCAGTATTTT.